The table lists the clone carrying this T cell receptor beta chain with many counts. The antigen remains undetermined. This sample was included in a study of post-analysis software for immune sequencing data. Broader study findings: Samples made in the same batch grouped tightly together by F measure. Five TRBV segments, TRBV5-6, TRBV5-1 and TRBV20-1 among them, were found more frequent in patients than controls.

Unique molecular identifiers were carried by the TCR beta cDNA libraries. T cells numbering 1 to 10 million yielded roughly 0.5 million cDNA molecules. From the PCR reads, TCRdb called clonotypes with MiXCR, one entry per CDR3 protein. The sample lists about 260,000 distinct CDR3 sequences, 35% to 40% occurring once. Trimming cost V 7 bases and J 0 bases, with 12 bases left between them. The CDR3 contains 14 residues. Germline assignment: CDR1 SGHRS and CDR2 YFSETQ. The receptor's source is a girl under 18 with multiple sclerosis. This chain uses TRBV5-1 with TRBJ2-3; a possible D gene is TRBD2 (6 bases). Sequenced input: blood. The CDR3 loop reads CASGVSGSTDTQYF. The CDR3 region has the DNA TGCGCCAGCGGGGTTAGCGGAAGCACAGATACGCAGTATTTT.